The TCR beta chain described here comes from a study of glioma-infiltrating T cells. This clonotype has ten or more counts. Its antigen is unknown. The iRepertoire nested amplicon-rescue multiplex PCR amplified TCR alpha and beta CDR3s from RNA. TCRdb re-derived calls from the multiplex PCR reads in MiXCR, one entry per CDR3 protein. In the table there are over 90,000 distinct CDR3 sequences, around 28% of which are singletons. In germline, CDR1 is SGHRS, CDR2 YFSETQ. V lost 0 bases and J 0 bases, leaving 5 bases between the germline ends. The CDR3 covers 14 residues. Study observations and caveats: Non-neoplastic patients had below-expected tissue-blood divergence, while all gliomas exceeded expectation.

Input material: glioma tissue, nonneoplastic brain tissue, or PBMCs (not recorded which). The TCR was taken from a human donor with low-grade glioma or glioblastoma, undergoing nonglioma brain surgery, or in good health (not recorded which). The V call is TRBV5-1, the J call TRBJ2-3; D is unresolved. In DNA, the CDR3 is TGCGCCAGCAGCTTGGAGTCCAGCACAGATACGCAGTATTTT. Its translation is CASSLESSTDTQYF.